This passage covers 18 T cell receptor beta chains from one sample sequenced in a study of T cells expressing NK-cell markers. Reanalyzing the 5' RACE reads, TCRdb keeps one entry per CDR3 protein, without DNA. Its listing shows fewer than 200,000 distinct CDR3 sequences. The material sequenced was blood T cells: a sorted CD56 or NKG2C T cell subset, CD4+ or CD8+ T cells, or bulk PBMC T cells (not recorded which). These receptors originate from a woman between 18 and 70 years old in good health.

The chain links TRBV2 to TRBJ2-7; no DNA is available, so the TRBD1 call from TCRdb remains unchecked. The CDR3 has 15 residues. The germline V gene has CDR1 SNHLY and CDR2 FYNNEI. The CDR3: CASGRDLGSSYEQYF.

The chain recombines TRBV29-1 with TRBJ2-6. CDR3 length: 14 amino acids. The germline CDR1 and CDR2 sequences are SQVTM and ANQGSEA. CDR3: CSVVSSSGANVLTF.

The chain is built from TRBV20-1 and TRBJ2-1; TCRdb reports TRBD2, a call that lacks DNA to check it against. The CDR3 loop spans 16 amino acids. Germline CDR1 is DFQATT and CDR2 is SNEGSKA (reference sequence). CDR3 amino acids: CSARERGGSNYNEQFF.

The genes are TRBV4-2 and TRBJ1-4; the D gene TCRdb calls, TRBD1, cannot be checked with no DNA. Germline V gene sequence: CDR1 LGHNA, CDR2 YNFKEQ. The CDR3 consists of 15 residues. Here the CDR3 reads CASSQEPRDDEKLFF.

The chain has TRBV19 and TRBJ2-1. This CDR3 contains 13 residues. Germline V CDR1 and CDR2: LNHDA, SQIVND (reference sequence). CDR3 amino acids: CASSLVVYNEQFF. The full variable domain, its missing parts supplied by reference TRBV19 and TRBJ2-1, is DGGITQSPKYLFRKEGQNVTLSCEQNLNHDAMYWYRQDPGQGLRLIYYSQIVNDFQKGDIAEGYSVSREKKESFPLTVTSAQKNPTAFYLCASSLVVYNEQFFGPGTRLTVL.

The rearrangement uses TRBV5-5 and TRBJ1-6; with no DNA, the TCRdb D assignment of TRBD1 cannot be verified. This CDR3 contains 16 residues. Germline CDR1 SGHKS, CDR2 YYEKEE (reference sequence). This CDR3 reads CASSFRVLDGNSPLHF.

The rearrangement uses TRBV12-3 or TRBV12-4 and TRBJ1-2; TCRdb gives TRBD1 as the D gene, but with no DNA this cannot be confirmed. The CDR3 has 12 residues. The CDR3 reads CASSFPGSGYTF.

The chain is built from TRBV28 and TRBJ1-5; lacking DNA, the TRBD1 call made by TCRdb goes unchecked. This CDR3 is 15 amino acids long. The germline V gene encodes CDR1 MDHEN and CDR2 SYDVKM. This chain's CDR3 is CASSPWGQGGQPQHF.

The chain couples TRBV28 to TRBJ1-5. CDR1 is MDHEN and CDR2 is SYDVKM in the germline V gene. The CDR3 is 12 amino acids. The CDR3 sequence: CASRPGGEPQHF.

J is TRBJ2-1 and V is TRBV4-1; checking the TCRdb D call of TRBD2 is not possible without DNA. Germline V CDR1 and CDR2: MGHRA, YSYEKL. The CDR3 contains 15 residues. CDR3 sequence reads: CASSRAQASGNEQFF.

The V call is TRBV20-1, the J call TRBJ2-7; the TCRdb call, TRBD1, lacks DNA for checking. The CDR3 totals 14 residues. Germline loops: CDR1 DFQATT, CDR2 SNEGSKA (reference sequence). The CDR3 region is CSAERGIISYEQYF.

The chain links TRBV5-1 to TRBJ1-1; absent DNA, TCRdb's TRBD1 call cannot be checked. There are 14 residues in the CDR3. CDR1 SGHRS and CDR2 YFSETQ come from the germline V gene. The CDR3 is CASTFSGTGTEAFF.

The rearrangement uses TRBV5-1 and TRBJ1-6. The CDR3 contains 16 residues. Germline V CDR1 and CDR2: SGHRS, YFSETQ. The CDR3: CASSLSTRRNNSPLHF.

The chain joins TRBV6-5 to TRBJ1-1. CDR3 length: 16 residues. Germline assignment: CDR1 MNHEY and CDR2 SVGAGI. The CDR3 is CASSYPTLIINTEAFF.

The chain carries TRBV27 and TRBJ2-7. Germline CDR1 and CDR2: MNHEY and SMNVEV (reference sequence). This CDR3 has 13 residues. The CDR3 region is CASSLSILPEQYF.

The V call is TRBV28, the J call TRBJ1-4; TCRdb picks TRBD1, but there is no DNA to check that call. Germline loops: CDR1 MDHEN, CDR2 SYDVKM. The CDR3 runs 14 residues. CDR3 amino acids: CASSIGQGGEKLFF.

The V call is TRBV27, the J call TRBJ2-3; TCRdb's assignment of TRBD2 cannot be checked, as there is no DNA. The CDR3 sequence is 18 residues long. Looked up from germline, CDR1 is MNHEY and CDR2 is SMNVEV (reference sequence). CDR3 loop: CASSLGPTSGTITDTQYF.

This rearrangement joins TRBV10-3 to TRBJ2-1. CDR1 is ENHRY, CDR2 SYGVKD, per germline. CDR3 length: 12 amino acids. The CDR3 reads CAISNRLGEQFF.